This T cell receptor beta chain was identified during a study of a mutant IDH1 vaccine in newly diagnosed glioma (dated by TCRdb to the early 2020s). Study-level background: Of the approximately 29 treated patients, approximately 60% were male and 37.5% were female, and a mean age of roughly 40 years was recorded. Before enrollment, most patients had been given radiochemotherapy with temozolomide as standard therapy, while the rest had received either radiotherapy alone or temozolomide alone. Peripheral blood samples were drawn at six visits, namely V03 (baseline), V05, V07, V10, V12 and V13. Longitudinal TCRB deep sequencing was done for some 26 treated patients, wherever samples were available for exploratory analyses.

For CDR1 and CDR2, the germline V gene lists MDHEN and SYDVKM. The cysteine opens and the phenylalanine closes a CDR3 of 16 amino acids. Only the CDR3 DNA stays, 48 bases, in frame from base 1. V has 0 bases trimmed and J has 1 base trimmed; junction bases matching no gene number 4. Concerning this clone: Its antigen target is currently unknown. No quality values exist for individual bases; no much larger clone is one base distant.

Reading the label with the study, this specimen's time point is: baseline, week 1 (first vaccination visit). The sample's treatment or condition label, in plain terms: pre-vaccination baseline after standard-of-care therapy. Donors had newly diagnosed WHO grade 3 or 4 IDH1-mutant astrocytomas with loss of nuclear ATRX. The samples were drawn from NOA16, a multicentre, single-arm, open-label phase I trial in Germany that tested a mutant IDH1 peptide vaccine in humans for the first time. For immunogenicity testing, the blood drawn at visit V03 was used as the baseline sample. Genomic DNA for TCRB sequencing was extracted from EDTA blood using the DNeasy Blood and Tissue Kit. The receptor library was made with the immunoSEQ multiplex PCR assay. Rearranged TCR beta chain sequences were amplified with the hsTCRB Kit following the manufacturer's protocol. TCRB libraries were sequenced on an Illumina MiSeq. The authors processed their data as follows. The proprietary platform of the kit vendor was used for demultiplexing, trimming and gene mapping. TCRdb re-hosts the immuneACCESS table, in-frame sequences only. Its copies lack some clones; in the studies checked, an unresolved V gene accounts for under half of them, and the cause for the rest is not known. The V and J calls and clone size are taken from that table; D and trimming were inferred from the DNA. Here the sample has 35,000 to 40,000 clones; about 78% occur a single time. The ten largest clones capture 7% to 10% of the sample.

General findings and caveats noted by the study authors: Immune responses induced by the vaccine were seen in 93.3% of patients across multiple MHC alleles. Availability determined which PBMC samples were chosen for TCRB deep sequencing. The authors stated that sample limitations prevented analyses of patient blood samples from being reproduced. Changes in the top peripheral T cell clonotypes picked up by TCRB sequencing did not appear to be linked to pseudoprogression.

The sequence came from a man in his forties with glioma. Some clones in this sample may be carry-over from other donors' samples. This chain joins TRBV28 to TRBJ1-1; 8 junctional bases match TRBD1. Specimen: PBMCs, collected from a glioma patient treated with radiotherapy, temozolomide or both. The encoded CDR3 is CASSLWTGAKNTEAFF. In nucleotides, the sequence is TGTGCCAGCAGTTTATGGACAGGGGCCAAGAACACTGAAGCTTTCTTT.